Listed below are T cell receptor beta chains from one sample, sequenced in a study of blood T cell repertoires in COVID-19. Only in-frame clones appear in the TCRdb table, and some are missing; sequencing was by immunoSEQ multiplex PCR. The top ten hold roughly 14% of the sample, which has around 220,000 clones, 88% seen once. The sequencing input was PBMCs or T cells enriched from blood (not recorded which). These TCRs come from a woman aged 45-65 years with acute COVID-19. CDR3s include the opening cysteine and the closing phenylalanine or tryptophan. The D gene is left open where the match is weak. Clone size is stated in some rows and not others, as once, few, many or a class when expanded.

V	J	size	D	DNA	CDR3
TRBV7-2	TRBJ2-1	once	.	TGTGCCAGCAGCTTATCCCGGGTGGAAAGGGAGCAGTTCTTC	CASSLSRVEREQFF
TRBV7-2	TRBJ1-3	.	.	TGTGCCAGCAGCTTAGGGCAGGTTGGAAACACCATATATTTT	CASSLGQVGNTIYF
TRBV6-5	TRBJ2-4	.	.	TGTGCCAGCAGCAGCCCCGGGACAAACAAAAACATTCAGTACTTC	CASSSPGTNKNIQYF
TRBV10-3	TRBJ2-2	.	.	TGTGCCACCGGGGACTTGAACACCGGGGAGCTGTTTTTT	CATGDLNTGELFF
TRBV5-6	TRBJ1-5	.	.	TGTGCCAGCAGCAACAGGGAGCCCCAGCATTTT	CASSNREPQHF
TRBV2	TRBJ2-5	.	TRBD1	TGTGCCAGCATAGACAGGGGGGAGACCCAGTACTTC	CASIDRGETQYF
TRBV30	TRBJ1-2	.	.	TGTGCCTGGAGTGTACGAACAAACTATGGCTACACCTTC	CAWSVRTNYGYTF
TRBV9	TRBJ2-7	.	.	TGTGCCAGCAGCGTAGCTGCGACGGGACACCCCTACGAGCAGTACTTC	CASSVAATGHPYEQYF
TRBV9	TRBJ2-5	once	TRBD1	TGTGCCAGCAGCCACGGGACAGCACAAGAGACCCAGTACTTC	CASSHGTAQETQYF
TRBV4-3	TRBJ1-2	.	TRBD1	TGCGCCAGCAGCCACCAGACAGGGGACTATGGCTACACCTTC	CASSHQTGDYGYTF
TRBV11-2	TRBJ2-7	.	.	TGTGCCAGCTTACCCGAGGGTGACTACGAGCAGTACTTC	CASLPEGDYEQYF